What follows is one T cell receptor (beta chain) and its context. This sample is drawn from a study of blood T cell repertoires in COVID-19. Looking at the study overall: Donors in the United States, Italy and Spain gave samples during acute or convalescent COVID-19.

This table comes from immunoSEQ multiplex PCR, and its TCRdb copy is limited to in-frame clones, with some not included. The table has approximately 150,000 clones, roughly 83% seen once. CDR1 and CDR2 from the germline V gene are LNHDA and SQIVND (reference sequence). This CDR3 is built from 13 residues. V shed 6 bases, J shed 8 bases, and the junction held 7 bases outside the gene matches. This TCR was recovered from a man between 65 and 79 years old who had been exposed to COVID-19. This sequence joins TRBV19 and TRBJ1-2, with 9 bases identical to TRBD1. Specimen: PBMCs or T cells enriched from blood (not recorded which). CDR3 DNA sequence: TGTGCCAGTAGCAGGGACAGGGCAAAAGGCTACACCTTC. Its translation is CASSRDRAKGYTF.